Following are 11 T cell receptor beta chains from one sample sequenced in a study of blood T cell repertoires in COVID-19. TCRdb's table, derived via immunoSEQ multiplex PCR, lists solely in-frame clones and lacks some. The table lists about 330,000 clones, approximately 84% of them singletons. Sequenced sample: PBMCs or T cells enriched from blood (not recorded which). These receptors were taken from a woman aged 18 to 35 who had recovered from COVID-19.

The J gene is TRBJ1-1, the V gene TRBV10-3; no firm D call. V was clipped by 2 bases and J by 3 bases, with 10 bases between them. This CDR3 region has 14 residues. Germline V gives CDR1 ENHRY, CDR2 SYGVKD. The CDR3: CAISEPYLDTEAFF. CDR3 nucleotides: TGTGCCATCAGTGAGCCTTACTTGGACACTGAAGCTTTCTTT.

The DNA for the CDR3 is TGCGCCAGCAGCTCAATGGGGACAGGGGCTGAGGGCTACTATGGCTACACCTTC. Its protein product is CASSSMGTGAEGYYGYTF. The chain recombines TRBV5-1 with TRBJ1-2; 10 bases are a match to TRBD1. The V gene's germline CDR1 is SGHRS and CDR2 YFSETQ. This CDR3 has 18 residues. Trimming cost V 3 bases and J 3 bases; bases outside gene matches: 14.

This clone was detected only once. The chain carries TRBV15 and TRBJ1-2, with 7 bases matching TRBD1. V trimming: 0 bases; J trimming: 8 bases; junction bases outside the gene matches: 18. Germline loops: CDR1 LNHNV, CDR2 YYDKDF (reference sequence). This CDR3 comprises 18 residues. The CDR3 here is CATSRDRNKRQGRRGYTF. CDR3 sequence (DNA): TGTGCCACCAGCAGAGATCGAAATAAACGACAGGGACGGAGGGGCTACACCTTC.

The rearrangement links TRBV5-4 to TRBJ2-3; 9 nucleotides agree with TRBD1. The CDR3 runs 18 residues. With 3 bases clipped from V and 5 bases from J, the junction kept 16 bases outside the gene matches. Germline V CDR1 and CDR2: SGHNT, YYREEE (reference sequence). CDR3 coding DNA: TGTGCCAGCAGCTCCCGTGGGAGGGACAGGGTAATTATAGATACGCAGTATTTT. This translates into CASSSRGRDRVIIDTQYF.

CDR3 in DNA: TGTGCCTGGAGTCCGTCAGGGACAGAAAGGGAAAAACTGTTTTTT. This gives the protein CAWSPSGTEREKLFF. This sequence joins TRBV30 and TRBJ1-4, with TRBD1 matching over 7 bases. The CDR3 runs 15 residues. CDR1 is GTSNPN, CDR2 SVGIG, per germline (reference sequence). V shed 2 bases and J 8 bases; nucleotides not matched to a gene: 11.

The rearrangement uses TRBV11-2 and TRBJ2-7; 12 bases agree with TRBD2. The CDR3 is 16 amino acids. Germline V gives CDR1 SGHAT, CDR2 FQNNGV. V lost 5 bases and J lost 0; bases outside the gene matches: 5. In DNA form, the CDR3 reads TGTGCCAGCAGCGCTAGCGGGGGGGTCAGCTCCTACGAGCAGTACTTC. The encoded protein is CASSASGGVSSYEQYF.

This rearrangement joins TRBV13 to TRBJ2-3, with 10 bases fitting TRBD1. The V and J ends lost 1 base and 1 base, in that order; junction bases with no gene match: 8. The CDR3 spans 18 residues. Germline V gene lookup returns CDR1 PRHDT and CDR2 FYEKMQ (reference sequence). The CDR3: CASSLEVTGGVGTDTQYF. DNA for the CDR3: TGTGCCAGCAGCTTAGAAGTGACAGGGGGCGTTGGCACAGATACGCAGTATTTT.

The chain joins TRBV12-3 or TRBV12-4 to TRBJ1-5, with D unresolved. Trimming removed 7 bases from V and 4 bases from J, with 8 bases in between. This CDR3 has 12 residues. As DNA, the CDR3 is TGTGCCAGCAACTCGTTAAATCAGCCCCAGCATTTT. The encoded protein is CASNSLNQPQHF.

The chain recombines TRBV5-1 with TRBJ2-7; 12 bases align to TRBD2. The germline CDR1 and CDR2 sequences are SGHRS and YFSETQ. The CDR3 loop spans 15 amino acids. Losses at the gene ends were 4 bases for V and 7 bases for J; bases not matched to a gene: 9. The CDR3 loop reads CASSDGTSGSREQYF. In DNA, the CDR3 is TGCGCCAGCAGCGATGGGACTAGCGGGTCGAGGGAGCAGTACTTC.

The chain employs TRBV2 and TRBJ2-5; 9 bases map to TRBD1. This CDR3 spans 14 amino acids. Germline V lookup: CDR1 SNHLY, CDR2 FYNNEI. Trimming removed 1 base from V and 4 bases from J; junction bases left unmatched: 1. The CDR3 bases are TGTGCCAGCAGTGAAGGGACAGGGGTAGAGACCCAGTACTTC. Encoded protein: CASSEGTGVETQYF.

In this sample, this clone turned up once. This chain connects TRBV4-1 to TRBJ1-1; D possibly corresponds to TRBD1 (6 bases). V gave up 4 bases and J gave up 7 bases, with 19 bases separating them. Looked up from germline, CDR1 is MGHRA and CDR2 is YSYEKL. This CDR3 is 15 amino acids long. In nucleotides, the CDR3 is TGCGCCAGCAGCCGCCTTGGGGGGGGCGGGTTTGAAGCTTTCTTT. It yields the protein CASSRLGGGGFEAFF.